The 7 T cell receptor beta chains below were found in one sample sequenced in a study of OX40 agonist ivuxolimab in advanced cancers. Profiling relied on immunoSEQ multiplex PCR, and the TCRdb table lists in-frame clones only, not all of them. The sample lists some 67,000 clones; approximately 91% were seen once. The sequencing used CD4+ or CD8+ T cells sorted from blood, collected in a trial of the OX40 agonist ivuxolimab. The receptors stem from an adult with an advanced solid tumor such as melanoma, head and neck, liver or kidney cancer.

J is TRBJ1-3 and V is TRBV12-5, with D possibly TRBD1 on 5 matching bases. Germline lookup yields CDR1 LGHNT and CDR2 FRNRAP. This CDR3 is built from 17 residues. Trimming cost V 4 bases and J 2 bases, with 18 bases left between them. The CDR3 region has the DNA TGTGCTAGTGGTTCACCCAGTTGGGGGGTGGCTGGAAACACCATATATTTT. Translation: CASGSPSWGVAGNTIYF.

The CDR3 loop reads CASSLKSNQETQYF. The CDR3 region has the DNA TGCGCCAGCAGCTTGAAGTCTAACCAAGAGACCCAGTACTTC. The V gene is TRBV5-1, the J gene TRBJ2-5; no firm D call. The CDR3 totals 14 residues. The germline CDR1 and CDR2 sequences are SGHRS and YFSETQ. Trimming left V 1 base short and J 0 bases short, with 7 bases between.

V and J are TRBV6-1 and TRBJ1-5; D uncertain. The V gene lost 6 bases and the J gene lost 0 bases, with 12 bases spanning the gap. The CDR3 is 15 residues long. Germline lookup yields CDR1 MNHNS and CDR2 SASEGT. As DNA, the CDR3 is TGTGCCAGCAGCCTGGACGGAAATAGCAATCAGCCCCAGCATTTT. Amino acids: CASSLDGNSNQPQHF.

This chain connects TRBV7-9 to TRBJ1-2; TRBD1 is a possible D gene (6 bases). CDR3 length: 13 amino acids. Deletions cut 2 bases from V and 6 bases from J, with 10 bases between. Germline V gene lookup returns CDR1 SEHNR and CDR2 FQNEAQ (reference sequence). DNA of the CDR3: TGTGCCAGCAGCTTACAGGGGTCAAATGGCTACACCTTC. Translation gives CASSLQGSNGYTF.

This clone has more than one count but fewer than ten. The genes are TRBV2 and TRBJ1-1; TRBD1 matches at 7 bases. Losses at the gene ends were 4 bases for V and 1 base for J; bases not matched to a gene: 0. Germline V gives CDR1 SNHLY, CDR2 FYNNEI. This CDR3 contains 13 residues. The CDR3 loop is CASSGQGNTEAFF. CDR3 nucleotide sequence: TGTGCCAGCAGTGGACAGGGGAACACTGAAGCTTTCTTT. The full variable domain, rest sourced from reference TRBV2 and TRBJ1-1, is EPEVTQTPSHQVTQMGQEVILRCVPISNHLYFYWYRQILGQKVEFLVSFYNNEISEKSEIFDDQFSVERPDGSNFTLKIRSTKLEDSAMYFCASSGQGNTEAFFGQGTRLTVV.

The CDR3 bases are TGTGCCAGCAGTTTATCGTCGGCAGGGGGACCATACATTCAGTACTTC. Its translation is CASSLSSAGGPYIQYF. The chain has TRBV27 and TRBJ2-4; 7 nucleotides line up with TRBD1. The V gene's germline CDR1 is MNHEY and CDR2 SMNVEV (reference sequence). The CDR3 has 16 residues. Trimming took 0 bases from V and 8 from J; bases not matched to a gene: 10.

This chain links TRBV13 with TRBJ2-3, with 12 bases identical to TRBD1. With V trimmed by 3 bases and J by 5 bases, 12 bases remained unmatched. This CDR3 has 18 residues. Germline V gene lookup returns CDR1 PRHDT and CDR2 FYEKMQ (reference sequence). Here the CDR3 DNA reads TGTGCCAGCAGCTTGGGGACAGGGGGCGCGATGGTCGGAGATACGCAGTATTTT. Translating gives CASSLGTGGAMVGDTQYF.